This TCR beta chain was captured in a study of beta chain features in type 1 diabetes. General study findings and limits: Sampled from patients, naive, central memory and Treg TCRB repertoires appeared more similar than those sampled from healthy donors. TCRB CDR3 length was moderately but significantly reduced in all four CD4+ subsets of Type 1 diabetes patients.

As regards this clone: No antigen is known for it.

The sequenced template was cDNA made from the entire isolated RNA. Libraries were prepared by immunoSEQ multiplex PCR; TCRdb keeps only in-frame clonotypes and omits some of them. The sample has 200,000 to 250,000 clones; about 15% are singletons. Trimming cost V 7 bases and J 4 bases; bases outside gene matches: 12. The CDR3 is made up of 16 amino acids. Per germline, CDR1 SGHAT and CDR2 FQNNGV. Each sorted fraction was over 95% pure. The source is a young man with type 1 diabetes. The sample taken for sequencing was naive CD4+ T cells from blood. The gene calls are TRBV11-2 and TRBJ1-2, with 10 nucleotides matching TRBD1. The CDR3 sequence is CASTSQWDRGTYGYTF. The CDR3 DNA follows: TGTGCCAGCACCTCGCAGTGGGACAGGGGTACCTATGGCTACACCTTC.